The subject of this entry is one TCR beta chain. V shed 3 bases and J shed 6 bases, with 21 bases lying between them. Looked up from germline, CDR1 is SGHAT and CDR2 is FQNNGV. The CDR3 covers 16 residues. Study members were between about 18 and 95 years old and lived in 20 to 30 US regions. This record comes from a study of blood T cell repertoires in COVID-19. The protocol was immunoSEQ multiplex PCR, while the TCRdb copy is restricted to in-frame clones and leaves out a portion. The data contain more than 150,000 clones, roughly 87% of them singletons. This TCR came from a woman between 45 and 60 years old who had recovered from COVID-19. The V and J genes are TRBV11-2 and TRBJ2-7; the D gene is possibly TRBD2 (6 bases). The sample comprised PBMCs or T cells enriched from blood (not recorded which). CDR3 loop: CASSFLTGLARGEQYF. CDR3 sequence (DNA): TGTGCCAGCAGCTTCCTCACGGGGCTAGCGAGGGGCGAGCAGTACTTC.